These T cell receptor beta chains were read from a single sample in a study of T-cell reconstitution after alpha-beta-depleted transplantation in children. Each CDR3 protein is one row after TCRdb ran MiXCR on the PCR reads. The sample shows about 350,000 distinct CDR3 sequences, roughly 14% of them seen only once. The sequences come from PBMCs, collected from the stem cell graft. The receptor source for this set is a human donor who donated a stem cell graft to a child with Fanconi anemia. Both conserved end residues are part of each CDR3. A D gene is named only where the DNA matches it firmly. Clone size is shown for a subset of rows, as once, few, many or a class of expanded clone.

clone_size	j_call	d_call	v_call	cdr3_aa	cdr3_nt
few	TRBJ1-1	NA	TRBV6-5	CASSSAQLEAFF	TGTGCCAGCAGTTCGGCGCAGCTTGAAGCTTTCTTT
many	TRBJ2-5	TRBD1	TRBV5-1	CASSLLGQGETQYF	TGCGCCAGCAGCTTACTGGGACAGGGGGAGACCCAGTACTTC
many	TRBJ1-1	NA	TRBV5-5	CASRVEGGTEAFF	TGTGCCAGCAGGGTTGAGGGAGGCACTGAAGCTTTCTTT
NA	TRBJ2-5	TRBD1	TRBV29-1	CSVVRQGAQETQYF	TGCAGCGTTGTTAGACAGGGGGCACAAGAGACCCAGTACTTC
few	TRBJ2-5	TRBD1	TRBV10-3	CAITSGQGPQETQYF	TGTGCCATCACCAGCGGACAGGGACCCCAAGAGACCCAGTACTTC
few	TRBJ1-1	NA	TRBV12-3/TRBV12-4	CASRPTRGFTEAFF	TGTGCCAGCAGACCAACGAGGGGGTTCACTGAAGCTTTCTTT
NA	TRBJ2-5	NA	TRBV15	CATSRERGRETQYF	TGTGCCACCAGCAGAGAACGGGGCAGAGAGACCCAGTACTTC
NA	TRBJ2-1	TRBD1	TRBV6-2/TRBV6-3	CASSYQGQIEQFF	TGTGCCAGCAGTTACCAGGGACAGATAGAGCAGTTCTTC
few	TRBJ1-1	NA	TRBV5-1	CASSLGTPREAFF	TGCGCCAGCAGCTTAGGGACACCCAGAGAAGCTTTCTTT
NA	TRBJ2-3	TRBD2	TRBV24-1	CATSDLAGGPEDTQYF	TGTGCCACCAGTGACTTAGCGGGGGGGCCCGAAGATACGCAGTATTTT
NA	TRBJ1-1	NA	TRBV19	CASLQGEAFF	TGTGCCAGTCTCCAGGGGGAAGCTTTCTTT
NA	TRBJ2-3	NA	TRBV12-3/TRBV12-4	CASCMTVSTDTQYF	TGTGCCAGCTGTATGACTGTCAGCACAGATACGCAGTATTTT